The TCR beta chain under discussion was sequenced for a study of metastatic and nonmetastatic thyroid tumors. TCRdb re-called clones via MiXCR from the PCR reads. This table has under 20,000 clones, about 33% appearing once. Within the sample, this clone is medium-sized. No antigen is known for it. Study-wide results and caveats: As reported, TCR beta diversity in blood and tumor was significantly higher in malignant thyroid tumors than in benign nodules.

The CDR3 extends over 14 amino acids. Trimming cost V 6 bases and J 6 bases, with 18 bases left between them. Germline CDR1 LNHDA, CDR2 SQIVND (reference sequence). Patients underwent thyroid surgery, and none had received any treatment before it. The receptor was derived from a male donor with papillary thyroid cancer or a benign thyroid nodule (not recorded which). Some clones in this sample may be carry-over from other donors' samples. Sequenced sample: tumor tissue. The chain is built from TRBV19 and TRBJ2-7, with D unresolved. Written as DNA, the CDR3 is TGTGCCAGTAGCCAGGTCCTCATCCCGGGCGAGCAGTACTTC. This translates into CASSQVLIPGEQYF.